A single sample gave rise to the 9 T cell receptor beta chains below, sequenced in a study of shared clonotypes between healthy human individuals (dated by TCRdb to about 2020). Libraries were constructed by the immunoSEQ multiplex PCR assay. TCRdb's version of the immuneACCESS table is confined to in-frame rearrangements and falls short of the full clone set. An unresolved V gene accounts for under half of the shortfall where checked; the remainder is of unknown origin. The sample table records fewer than 3 million clones; 85% to 95% of these occur just once. Around 0.38% of the sample is held by the ten biggest clonotypes. Sequencing was performed on naive CD4+ T cells from PBMCs. In light of the paper, this sample's cell subset or site label describes: CD45RA+ positively selected. These receptors came from a young man in good health. Some clones in this sample may be carry-over from other donors' samples.

With regard to this clone: Other nucleotide sequences in the sample specify the same CDR3. The V call is TRBV18, the J call TRBJ1-5; D is perhaps TRBD1 (5 bases). The CDR3 is 13 residues long. Germline assignment: CDR1 KGHSH and CDR2 LQKENI. With 3 bases removed from V and 3 bases from J, the gap between germline ends came to 6 bases. CDR3 in DNA: TGTGCCAGCTCACCGGGGGTCAATCAGCCCCAGCATTTT. This translates into CASSPGVNQPQHF.

The V call is TRBV10-1, the J call TRBJ2-7, with no clear D. CDR1 is WNHNN, CDR2 SYGVQD, per germline (reference sequence). The V gene lost 0 bases and the J gene lost 5 bases, with 11 bases spanning the gap. The CDR3 spans 14 residues. As DNA, the CDR3 is TGCGCCAGCAGTGAGTCCCGCCGACCCCACGAGCAGTACTTC. Protein sequence: CASSESRRPHEQYF.

The chain employs TRBV7-2 and TRBJ2-3, with TRBD2 identical over 9 bases. CDR1 and CDR2 (germline): SGHTA, FQGNSA. Losses at the gene ends were 5 bases for V and 5 bases for J; bases not matched to a gene: 17. There are 18 residues in the CDR3. The CDR3 coding sequence is TGTGCCAGCAGCCAGTCGCGTGTAAGCGGGAGGAAAATAGATACGCAGTATTTT. This encodes CASSQSRVSGRKIDTQYF.

The chain employs TRBV7-2 and TRBJ1-2; unclear D gene. V was cut by 2 bases and J by 4 bases, with 11 bases left in between. Germline loops: CDR1 SGHTA, CDR2 FQGNSA. The CDR3 runs to 14 residues. The DNA for the CDR3 is TGTGCCAGCAGCTTACTTGGCAGCCTCTATGGCTACACCTTC. Translating gives CASSLLGSLYGYTF.

The genes are TRBV30 and TRBJ1-1, with 8 nucleotides matching TRBD1. The V gene's germline CDR1 is GTSNPN and CDR2 SVGIG (reference sequence). This CDR3 spans 15 amino acids. J lost 0 bases, V lost 2 bases, and 5 bases had no gene match. The CDR3 DNA is TGTGCCTGGAGTTCCGGGGACAGGATGAACACTGAAGCTTTCTTT. Its translation is CAWSSGDRMNTEAFF.

Here the CDR3 DNA reads TGTGCCAGCCAAACGACAGTCACAGATACGCAGTATTTT. Protein: CASQTTVTDTQYF. This chain links TRBV19 with TRBJ2-3; possible D gene TRBD1, 5 bases. This CDR3 is 13 amino acids long. Germline lookup yields CDR1 LNHDA and CDR2 SQIVND (reference sequence). Trimming removed 9 bases from V and 2 bases from J, with 12 bases in between.

The chain has TRBV6-1 and TRBJ1-3; D ambiguous. V lost 7 bases to trimming and J lost 5 bases, with 12 bases between them. There are 13 residues in the CDR3. Germline-derived CDR1 and CDR2 are MNHNS and SASEGT. CDR3: CASNWGFRNTIYF. DNA of the CDR3: TGTGCCAGCAATTGGGGATTCAGAAACACCATATATTTT.

This chain connects TRBV7-3 to TRBJ2-2; D is unresolved. The CDR3 contains 14 residues. Per the germline V gene, CDR1 is SGHTA and CDR2 is FQGTGA. Trimming cost V 5 bases and J 11 bases, with 18 bases left between them. CDR3 in amino acids: CASSPGPSLIELFF. Written as DNA, the CDR3 is TGTGCCAGCAGCCCCGGGCCCTCTTTGATAGAGCTGTTTTTT. The full variable domain, completed using reference TRBV7-3 and TRBJ2-2, is GAGVSQTPSNKVTEKGKYVELRCDPISGHTALYWYRQSLGQGPEFLIYFQGTGAADDSGLPNDRFFAVRPEGSVSTLKIQRTERGDSAVYLCASSPGPSLIELFFGEGSRLTVL.

The chain recombines TRBV19 with TRBJ2-3; possibly TRBD2 for D (6 bases). The germline V gene has CDR1 LNHDA and CDR2 SQIVND (reference sequence). The CDR3 is 15 residues long. Trimming removed 3 bases from V and 2 bases from J, with 12 bases in between. In DNA, the CDR3 is TGTGCCAGTAGTATCCTGCGGGACCCCACAGATACGCAGTATTTT. It specifies CASSILRDPTDTQYF.